A selection of T cell receptor beta chains follows, all from one sample in a study of PD-L1 blockade in urothelial cancer. The method was immunoSEQ multiplex PCR; TCRdb's version includes in-frame clones alone and lacks a portion of them. The sample includes 50,000 to 65,000 clones, 81% of them seen just once. The source was PBMCs, collected around atezolizumab (anti-PD-L1) treatment. The origin of the receptors is a man between 70 and 80 years old with urothelial cancer. Both conserved end residues are part of each CDR3. The D gene is left open where the match is weak. Clone sizes are given selectively: once, few, many, or a class where the clone is expanded.

cdr3_aa,cdr3_nt,d_call,clone_size,j_call,v_call
CASSYNPALTTDTQYF,TGTGCCAGCAGTTACAATCCAGCGTTGACCACAGATACGCAGTATTTT,-,-,TRBJ2-3,TRBV6-5
CSAQNSREKLFF,TGCAGCGCTCAAAACAGCAGGGAAAAACTGTTTTTT,-,few,TRBJ1-4,TRBV29-1
CASSFSRTGTSSYEQYF,TGTGCCAGCAGCTTTAGTAGGACAGGGACCTCCTCCTACGAGCAGTACTTC,TRBD1,-,TRBJ2-7,TRBV7-9
CASSDPTGGAVYEQYF,TGTGCCAGCAGTGATCCTACAGGGGGCGCAGTCTACGAGCAGTACTTC,TRBD1,-,TRBJ2-7,TRBV25-1
CASSLWSSRQETQYF,TGTGCCAGCAGCTTGTGGTCATCGAGACAAGAGACCCAGTACTTC,-,few,TRBJ2-5,TRBV7-2
CASSLAKRSSTDTQYF,TGTGCCAGCAGCTTGGCCAAGCGGAGTAGCACAGATACGCAGTATTTT,-,-,TRBJ2-3,TRBV5-4
CASSPRTVKNTEAFF,TGTGCCAGCAGCCCAAGGACAGTCAAGAACACTGAAGCTTTCTTT,-,once,TRBJ1-1,TRBV5-6
CASSPLSGQDSYEQYF,TGCGCCAGCAGCCCGCTTTCGGGACAGGACTCCTACGAGCAGTACTTC,TRBD1,-,TRBJ2-7,TRBV5-1
CSGGQHQETQYF,TGCAGCGGAGGACAGCACCAAGAGACCCAGTACTTC,-,-,TRBJ2-5,TRBV29-1
CAWSVDRTPAKLFF,TGTGCCTGGAGTGTTGACAGAACTCCGGCAAAACTGTTTTTT,-,few,TRBJ1-4,TRBV30
CASSLGPGTDTQYF,TGTGCCAGCAGCTTAGGTCCAGGCACAGATACGCAGTATTTT,-,-,TRBJ2-3,TRBV7-2
CASSLGSSGRAQETQYF,TGTGCCAGCAGCTTGGGATCTAGCGGGAGGGCTCAAGAGACCCAGTACTTC,TRBD2,-,TRBJ2-5,TRBV5-4
CASSRIRTGANTGELFF,TGTGCCAGCAGCCGTATCCGGACAGGGGCGAACACCGGGGAGCTGTTTTTT,TRBD1,-,TRBJ2-2,TRBV5-4
CASSLTGTGNQPQHF,TGTGCCAGCAGCCTCACAGGGACGGGCAATCAGCCCCAGCATTTT,-,-,TRBJ1-5,TRBV7-2